This TCR beta chain derives from a study of neurological immune-mediated disorders. Germline V CDR1 and CDR2: SGHRS, YFSETQ. The CDR3 is 13 amino acids. V was shortened by 5 bases and J by 5 bases, with 13 bases between the two germline ends. The cDNA was generated through 5'RACE incorporating 10-nucleotide random UMIs. Each sequencing run yielded over 190 million TCR-beta sequences from 15-18 subjects. TCRdb fed the 5' RACE reads into MiXCR, producing one record per CDR3 protein. The table includes more than 75,000 distinct CDR3 sequences, around 3.5% detected once. This clonotype showed up many times. PBMCs numbering 2 million and stored at -80 C yielded the unsorted libraries.

The source material was PBMCs. The chain employs TRBV5-1 and TRBJ1-1; D is uncertain. The receptor's source is a woman between 50 and 59 years old with multiple sclerosis. CDR3 sequence reads: CASSKMGDTEAFF. Written as DNA, the CDR3 is TGCGCCAGCAGTAAGATGGGAGATACTGAAGCTTTCTTT.